One and the same sample provided the 16 T cell receptor beta chains below, sequenced in a study of post-analysis software for immune sequencing data. Study-level points and caveats: Patients carried several TRBV segments more frequently than controls did, and TRBV5-6, TRBV5-1 and TRBV20-1 were among them.

The TCR beta cDNA libraries contained unique molecular identifiers. Each CDR3 protein gets one entry after TCRdb re-called the PCR reads with MiXCR. Of hundreds of thousands of distinct CDR3 sequences in the sample, roughly three fifths were seen once. No antigen has been identified for these receptors. Sequences were obtained from blood. These receptors were obtained from a girl aged 2-10 years with multiple sclerosis.

In this sample, this clonotype turned up a few times. The chain employs TRBV3-1 and TRBJ2-5, with TRBD1 identical over 9 bases. CDR1 LGHDT and CDR2 YNNKEL come from the germline V gene (reference sequence). CDR3 size: 15 residues. J was trimmed by 2 bases and V by 4 bases; bases with no gene match: 5. The CDR3: CASSPRTGAQETQYF. CDR3 nucleotides: TGTGCCAGCAGCCCCCGGACAGGGGCTCAAGAGACCCAGTACTTC.

The chain recombines TRBV2 with TRBJ2-1; D perhaps matches TRBD2 (7 bases). V was cut by 5 bases and J by 7 bases, with 12 bases left in between. Germline V gene data show CDR1 as SNHLY and CDR2 as FYNNEI. CDR3 size: 13 residues. Written as DNA, the CDR3 is TGTGCCAGCAGTATGAGGGGGGGGAATGAGCAGTTCTTC. Translation gives CASSMRGGNEQFF.

Points on this clonotype: Relative to the germline gene, one junction end is altered; a read error may explain this. V is TRBV2 and J is TRBJ2-1, with a possible D match to TRBD1 (6 bases). This CDR3 spans 13 amino acids. Germline assignment: CDR1 SNHLY and CDR2 FYNNEI. The CDR3 reads CASRDSVYNERFF. CDR3 DNA sequence: TGTGCCAGCAGGGACAGTGTGTACAATGAGCGGTTCTTC.

The CDR3 sequence is CASSPLGRGAHNEQFF. CDR3 bases: TGTGCCAGCAGCCCCCTCGGCAGGGGGGCACACAATGAGCAGTTCTTC. The rearrangement links TRBV7-9 to TRBJ2-1, with D maybe TRBD1 (7 bases). The germline gives CDR1 SEHNR, CDR2 FQNEAQ (reference sequence). CDR3 length equals 16 residues. The V gene lost 5 bases and the J gene lost 5 bases, with 19 bases spanning the gap.

A few counts support this clonotype. J is TRBJ1-5 and V is TRBV4-3, with D tentatively TRBD1 (5 bases). The CDR3 loop spans 17 amino acids. V was pared by 0 bases and J by 5 bases, with 17 bases between. In germline, CDR1 is LGHNA, CDR2 YSLEER. The CDR3 DNA is TGCGCCAGCAGCCAAGATGTTGGAGCGACAGCCCATCAGCCCCAGCATTTT. It translates to CASSQDVGATAHQPQHF.

Points on this clonotype: One end of the junction is discordant with germline, which a read error may explain. This sequence joins TRBV5-1 and TRBJ2-5, with D possibly being TRBD1 (5 bases). The CDR3 consists of 15 residues. CDR1 is SGHRS and CDR2 is YFSETQ in the germline V gene. CDR3 coding DNA: TGCGCCAGCAGCTTGGATCCAGGGATCCAAGAGACCCGGTACTTC. The encoded protein is CASSLDPGIQETRYF.

The V and J genes are TRBV20-1 and TRBJ2-3; TRBD1 aligns across 8 bases. Germline V CDR1 and CDR2: DFQATT, SNEGSKA (reference sequence). The CDR3 has 14 amino acids. V shed 5 bases and J 2 bases; nucleotides not matched to a gene: 6. CDR3 DNA sequence: TGCAGTGCTGGAAGGACAGGGATCACAGATACGCAGTATTTT. This gives the protein CSAGRTGITDTQYF.

The chain is built from TRBV7-2 and TRBJ2-7, with 9 bases fitting TRBD1. The J call is doubtful: the DNA matches TRBJ2-5 better. Germline CDR1 reads SGHTA; CDR2 reads FQGNSA. The CDR3 consists of 15 residues. The CDR3 region has the DNA TGTGCCAGCAGCGCAATGCGGACAGGGGTAGAGACCCAGTACTTC. Its protein is CASSAMRTGVETQYF.

The genes are TRBV29-1 and TRBJ2-6; weak D call: TRBD1 (5 bases). The CDR3 spans 16 residues. Trimming pared 3 bases from V and 4 bases from J, leaving 16 bases between. CDR1 SQVTM and CDR2 ANQGSEA come from the germline V gene. CDR3 coding DNA: TGCAGCGTTGAGGGCAGGGCGGTAGGAGGGGCCAACGTCCTGACTTTC. Translated, it gives CSVEGRAVGGANVLTF.

The chain carries TRBV6-1 and TRBJ2-2; 9 bases agree with TRBD1. The CDR3 extends over 15 amino acids. Trimming at V came to 6 bases and at J to 1 base, leaving 3 bases not matched to a gene. CDR1 is MNHNS, CDR2 SASEGT, per germline. The CDR3 spells CASSRTGENTGELFF. The DNA of the CDR3 is TGTGCCAGCAGCCGGACAGGGGAGAACACCGGGGAGCTGTTTTTT.

This chain uses TRBV6-5 with TRBJ2-3, with 9 bases fitting TRBD1. CDR1 is MNHEY, CDR2 SVGAGI, per germline. V trimming: 4 bases; J trimming: 6 bases; junction bases outside the gene matches: 8. The CDR3 covers 15 residues. The CDR3 DNA follows: TGTGCCAGCAGTTCTACCGGGACAGGGACCGATACGCAGTATTTT. It codes for CASSSTGTGTDTQYF.

The rearrangement joins TRBV4-2 to TRBJ2-1; maybe TRBD2 (6 bases). This CDR3 comprises 17 residues. Germline CDR1 is LGHNA and CDR2 is YNFKEQ. Trimming removed 5 bases from V and 8 bases from J, with 25 bases in between. In DNA form, the CDR3 reads TGTGCCAGCAGCTTTAAGACCGCTCCGGCGGGGTTCTATGAGCAGTTCTTC. Its translation: CASSFKTAPAGFYEQFF.

This sequence joins TRBV3-1 and TRBJ2-5; TRBD1 matches 7 bases. Germline V CDR1 and CDR2: LGHDT, YNNKEL (reference sequence). The ends lost 4 bases at V and 1 base at J; junction bases unmatched: 6. The CDR3 is 15 amino acids. The CDR3 DNA reads TGTGCCAGCAGCCCGACAGGGTGGATCCAAGAGACCCAGTACTTC. Its protein product is CASSPTGWIQETQYF.

The genes are TRBV6-5 and TRBJ1-6; D remains ambiguous. V lost 4 bases to trimming and J lost 4 bases, with 8 bases between them. Per germline, CDR1 MNHEY and CDR2 SVGAGI. The length of the CDR3 is 14 residues. In DNA, the CDR3 is TGTGCCAGCAGTTTGAGCTTTTATAATTCACCCCTCCACTTT. It translates to CASSLSFYNSPLHF.

This clonotype was seen a single time. The V call is TRBV6-2 or TRBV6-3, the J call TRBJ2-2, with 8 bases that match TRBD1. The V gene end was trimmed by 5 bases and the J gene end by 1 base; junction bases not matched to a gene: 15. Germline V gene data show CDR1 as MNHEY and CDR2 as SVGEGT. The CDR3 has 19 amino acids. CDR3: CASSTDRRGQDLNTGELFF. The CDR3 DNA sequence: TGTGCCAGCAGTACCGATAGGAGGGGACAGGACTTGAACACCGGGGAGCTGTTTTTT.

This clonotype is a singleton in its sample. The rearrangement uses TRBV30 and TRBJ2-3; D gene ambiguous. The V end lost 6 bases, the J end lost 4 bases, and 5 bases lay between the germline ends. Germline V gene lookup returns CDR1 GTSNPN and CDR2 SVGIG (reference sequence). This CDR3 has 10 amino acids. CDR3 coding DNA: TGTGCCTGCAATTCAGATACGCAGTATTTT. It is translated as CACNSDTQYF.